One sample yielded the 28 T cell receptor beta chains listed below, sequenced in a study of sequential checkpoint blockade in melanoma (dated by TCRdb to about 2019). The receptor library was made with the immunoSEQ multiplex PCR assay. Imported from immuneACCESS, the table was reduced by TCRdb to in-frame sequences with V and J called. These copies leave out some clones; in studies compared against another copy, an unresolved V gene accounts for under half, and the cause of the remainder is not known. The sample data list roughly 6,200 clones, and 21% of these were observed just once. The ten largest clones take up roughly 15% of the sample. The sample's treatment or condition, from its label and the paper: randomized to nivolumab then ipilimumab (arm A) or the reverse (arm B). Material: tumor tissue (inferred from file names), obtained from a patient given nivolumab and ipilimumab in sequence. Receptors originate from a human donor with melanoma.

This clone occurred once. The chain uses TRBV15 and TRBJ2-7; D might be TRBD1 or TRBD2, each matching 7 bases. Germline CDR1 and CDR2: LNHNV and YYDKDF (reference sequence). Trimming removed 4 bases from V and 2 bases from J, with 21 bases in between. The CDR3 has 17 amino acids. The CDR3 sequence: CATSTRGEGAKTYEQYF. The CDR3 DNA sequence: TGTGCCACCAGCACCAGAGGGGAGGGGGCCAAAACCTACGAGCAGTACTTC. The whole variable domain, filled in from reference TRBV15 and TRBJ2-7, reads DAMVIQNPRYQVTQFGKPVTLSCSQTLNHNVMYWYQQKSSQAPKLLFHYYDKDFNNEADTPDNFQSRRPNTSFCFLDIRSPGLGDTAMYLCATSTRGEGAKTYEQYFGPGTRLTVT.

This clone has just a few counts. The chain carries TRBV7-5 and TRBJ2-1; TRBD2, as called in the table, went unchecked against the DNA. TRBV7-5 is classified as a pseudogene. The CDR3 covers 16 residues. The CDR3 DNA reads TGTGCCAGCAGCTCCCCGTCGGGCGGGAGCCGAGGTGAGCAGTTCTTC. Translating it yields CASSSPSGGSRGEQFF.

This clone was seen a handful of times. V usage is TRBV6-7 and J usage is TRBJ2-2; perhaps TRBD2 as D (6 bases). TRBV6-7 is sorted into the ORF group, with uncertain function. This CDR3 has 16 residues. Trimming cost V 2 bases and J 3 bases, with 13 bases left between them. CDR3 residues: CASSYPSGRYTGELFF. The CDR3 DNA is TGTGCCAGCAGTTACCCCTCCGGGAGATACACCGGGGAGCTGTTTTTT.

In its sample, this clone ranks as medium-sized (0.01 to 0.1%). The J gene is TRBJ2-3, the V gene TRBV19; 7 positions agree with TRBD1. This CDR3 contains 13 residues. Germline V CDR1 and CDR2: LNHDA, SQIVND (reference sequence). J gave up 3 bases and V 5 bases, and 2 bases lay outside the gene matches. Here the CDR3 DNA reads TGTGCCAGTAGTTCGACAGGGACAGATACGCAGTATTTT. Protein sequence: CASSSTGTDTQYF.

The J gene is TRBJ2-7, the V gene TRBV14, with a possible D match to TRBD1 (6 bases). Trimming removed 4 bases at V and 3 bases at J, with 13 bases between. The CDR3 is 14 amino acids. Germline V lookup: CDR1 SGHDN, CDR2 FVKESK. The CDR3, as DNA: TGTGCCAGCAGCCCTAGGACAGCGCGCTACGAGCAGTACTTC. It encodes CASSPRTARYEQYF.

This clone has just a few counts. The chain couples TRBV6-8 to TRBJ2-3; 10 positions match TRBD1. Germline values: CDR1 MNHGY, CDR2 SAAAGT. Germline trimming cut 5 bases from V and 4 bases from J; bases unmatched to any gene: 15. The CDR3 covers 18 residues. CDR3 loop: CASSTQYGQGGLSDTQYF. The CDR3 bases are TGTGCCAGCAGTACCCAGTACGGACAGGGGGGTTTGTCAGATACGCAGTATTTT.

This clone rates as medium-sized (0.01 to 0.1%). V is TRBV6-8 and J is TRBJ1-5; no firm D call. The CDR3 consists of 15 residues. From germline, CDR1 is MNHGY and CDR2 SAAAGT. The germline V and J ends were trimmed by 5 bases and 0 bases, with 11 bases remaining between them. DNA of the CDR3: TGTGCCAGCAGTGACGGGAGCTATAGCAATCAGCCCCAGCATTTT. Translation: CASSDGSYSNQPQHF.

In its sample, this clone was seen many times. This chain uses TRBV9 with TRBJ1-1; 7 nucleotides agree with TRBD1. With V trimmed by 5 bases and J by 1 base, 17 bases remained unmatched. The CDR3 runs 18 residues. Germline-derived CDR1 and CDR2 are SGDLS and YYNGEE. This chain's CDR3 is CASSNHRGQTLSNTEAFF. The CDR3 nucleotides read TGTGCCAGCAGTAACCACCGGGGACAGACCCTATCGAACACTGAAGCTTTCTTT.

This clone was observed at least ten times. The V and J genes are TRBV11-3 and TRBJ2-2; D possibly corresponds to TRBD2 (5 bases). This CDR3 has 16 residues. The germline V gene encodes CDR1 SGHNT and CDR2 YENEEA. Trimming removed 5 bases at V and 2 bases at J, with 15 bases between. The CDR3 DNA is TGTGCCAGCAGCCTCCAGTCCGGGGTTAACACCGGGGAGCTGTTTTTT. Protein product: CASSLQSGVNTGELFF. Filled out from reference TRBV11-3 and TRBJ2-2, the complete variable domain reads EAGVVQSPRYKIIEKKQPVAFWCNPISGHNTLYWYLQNLGQGPELLIRYENEEAVDDSQLPKDRFSAERLKGVDSTLKIQPAELGDSAVYLCASSLQSGVNTGELFFGEGSRLTVL.

The V and J genes are TRBV18 and TRBJ2-1; D is unclear. This CDR3 has 14 residues. Germline V lookup: CDR1 KGHSH, CDR2 LQKENI. Trimming shortened V by 4 bases and J by 5 bases, and 12 bases separated the two germline ends. The CDR3 is CASSLRFANNEQFF. The CDR3 DNA follows: TGTGCCAGCTCACTCAGATTCGCGAACAATGAGCAGTTCTTC.

By sample share, this clone is medium-sized. The chain joins TRBV9 to TRBJ1-6; unclear D gene. Trimming stripped 0 bases from V and 10 bases from J, with 8 bases between. Germline V gene lookup returns CDR1 SGDLS and CDR2 YYNGEE. This CDR3 comprises 13 residues. For the CDR3, the DNA is TGTGCCAGCAGCGTAGACGATAGGTCACCCCTCCACTTT. This codes for CASSVDDRSPLHF. Full variable domain (rest looked up from reference TRBV9 and TRBJ1-6): DSGVTQTPKHLITATGQRVTLRCSPRSGDLSVYWYQQSLDQGLQFLIQYYNGEERAKGNILERFSAQQFPDLHSELNLSSLELGDSALYFCASSVDDRSPLHFGNGTRLTVT.

In this sample, this clone turned up many times. The genes are TRBV11-3 and TRBJ1-1, with D perhaps TRBD1 (5 bases). Germline V gene data show CDR1 as SGHNT and CDR2 as YENEEA. V was clipped by 3 bases and J by 6 bases, with 26 bases between them. The CDR3 runs 18 residues. Here the CDR3 reads CASSLWRGVPLRFAEAFF. The CDR3 DNA follows: TGTGCCAGCAGCTTGTGGAGGGGTGTTCCCCTCAGGTTCGCTGAAGCTTTCTTT.

The V call is TRBV6-1, the J call TRBJ1-2, with D hard to call. This CDR3 has 17 residues. Germline V gene data show CDR1 as MNHNS and CDR2 as SASEGT. Trimming pared 0 bases from V and 4 bases from J, leaving 18 bases between. CDR3 nucleotide sequence: TGTGCCAGCAGTGAAGCCGCCGAGGGAGCCAACGCCTATGGCTACACCTTC. It codes for CASSEAAEGANAYGYTF.

The gene calls are TRBV6-8 and TRBJ1-2; no clear D. The V end lost 6 bases, the J end lost 4 bases, and 9 bases lay between the germline ends. Germline values: CDR1 MNHGY, CDR2 SAAAGT. This CDR3 is built from 12 residues. CDR3 protein: CASSYGFYGYTF. The CDR3, as DNA: TGTGCCAGCAGCTACGGTTTCTATGGCTACACCTTC.

The CDR3 spells CASSIANRVLTEAFF. The CDR3 DNA reads as TGTGCCAGTAGTATAGCAAATAGGGTTTTGACTGAAGCTTTCTTT. The rearrangement uses TRBV19 and TRBJ1-1; D remains ambiguous. Trimming pared 1 base from V and 5 bases from J, leaving 14 bases between. This CDR3 is 15 amino acids long. Germline loops: CDR1 LNHDA, CDR2 SQIVND (reference sequence).

The chain joins TRBV7-1 to TRBJ2-1; no clear D. TRBV7-1 is an ORF, and what it does is uncertain. Trimming removed 4 bases from V and 6 bases from J, with 13 bases in between. This CDR3 spans 14 amino acids. The CDR3 bases are TGTGCCAGCAGCTTAGTTCTGTCCGGCAATGAGCAGTTCTTC. Residues: CASSLVLSGNEQFF.

This clone was observed at least ten times. The chain recombines TRBV11-3 with TRBJ2-5; 9 nucleotides line up with TRBD2. In germline, CDR1 is SGHNT, CDR2 YENEEA. Unmatched junction bases numbered 1, after V lost 3 bases and J lost 2 bases. The CDR3 has 14 amino acids. The CDR3 loop reads CASSFSGSQETQYF. The CDR3 bases are TGTGCCAGCAGCTTTAGCGGGAGTCAAGAGACCCAGTACTTC.

This clone occurred a few times. V usage is TRBV7-5 and J usage is TRBJ2-6; the D call in the table, TRBD1, was not verified against the DNA. TRBV7-5 counts as a pseudogene. The CDR3 runs 17 residues. CDR3 amino acids: CASSSPGQGSGANVLTF. CDR3 sequence (DNA): TGTGCCAGCAGCTCGCCGGGACAGGGCTCTGGGGCCAACGTCCTGACTTTC.

This clone was recorded many times. V is TRBV9 and J is TRBJ2-7; no clear D. CDR1 and CDR2 (germline): SGDLS, YYNGEE. With 3 bases removed from V and 9 bases from J, the gap between germline ends came to 16 bases. This CDR3 spans 13 amino acids. The CDR3 is CASSGSSFTMQYF. CDR3 DNA: TGTGCCAGCAGCGGGAGTTCGTTCACGATGCAGTACTTC.

By its share, this clone is medium-sized (0.01 to 0.1%). The V call is TRBV12-5, the J call TRBJ2-3; 7 bases map to TRBD2. This CDR3 has 15 residues. CDR1 LGHNT and CDR2 FRNRAP come from the germline V gene. Trimming took 7 bases from V and 0 from J; bases not matched to a gene: 7. CDR3 in amino acids: CASALGGSSTDTQYF. DNA of the CDR3: TGTGCTAGTGCCCTCGGGGGGTCTAGCACAGATACGCAGTATTTT.

This clone was seen repeatedly, ten times or more. The gene calls are TRBV11-3 and TRBJ2-7, with 8 bases aligning to TRBD1. Trimming removed 5 bases from V and 0 bases from J; junction bases left unmatched: 6. Per germline, CDR1 SGHNT and CDR2 YENEEA. The CDR3 consists of 15 residues. The CDR3 is CASSVYRGSSYEQYF. CDR3 DNA: TGTGCCAGCAGCGTTTACAGGGGGAGCTCCTACGAGCAGTACTTC.

V gene TRBV14 combines with J gene TRBJ2-1, with 14 positions matching TRBD2. This CDR3 region has 17 residues. Germline V gene sequence: CDR1 SGHDN, CDR2 FVKESK. The junction had 3 bases not matched to a gene; V was cut back by 1 base and J by 4 bases. CDR3 region: CASSQGTSGRTYNEQFF. The CDR3 coding sequence is TGTGCCAGCAGCCAAGGGACTAGCGGGAGGACTTACAATGAGCAGTTCTTC.

The CDR3 region has the DNA TGTGCCAGCAGTATCGGACTAGCGGGAATTAACGAGCAGTACTTC. As protein: CASSIGLAGINEQYF. The chain joins TRBV27 to TRBJ2-7; 12 nucleotides line up with TRBD2. The CDR3 is 15 residues long. The trim removed 5 bases at V and 5 bases at J, leaving 7 bases unmatched. Germline CDR1 and CDR2: MNHEY and SMNVEV (reference sequence).

This clone has only a few counts. The gene calls are TRBV6-8 and TRBJ2-7; D is perhaps TRBD1 (6 bases). The CDR3 loop spans 14 amino acids. Germline loops: CDR1 MNHGY, CDR2 SAAAGT. V lost 6 bases and J 0 bases, leaving 12 bases between the germline ends. The CDR3 bases are TGTGCCAGCAGGCGAGGGGGATCCTCCTACGAGCAGTACTTC. Translating it yields CASRRGGSSYEQYF.

By sample fraction, this clone is medium-sized. The rearrangement links TRBV15 to TRBJ1-4; 7 nucleotides agree with TRBD1. Germline-derived CDR1 and CDR2 are LNHNV and YYDKDF (reference sequence). The CDR3 loop spans 15 amino acids. The V and J ends lost 4 bases and 4 bases, in that order; junction bases with no gene match: 6. In nucleotides, the CDR3 is TGTGCCACCAGCAAACCGGGACAGCATAATGAAAAACTGTTTTTT. This translates into CATSKPGQHNEKLFF.

This clone was seen ten or more times. The rearrangement links TRBV4-1 to TRBJ1-6, with no clear D. CDR1 and CDR2 from the germline V gene are MGHRA and YSYEKL. The V and J ends lost 0 bases and 0 bases respectively, with 12 bases between them. This CDR3 is built from 18 residues. For the CDR3, the DNA is TGCGCCAGCAGCCAAGATTCCCCAGAGATCTCCTATAATTCACCCCTCCACTTT. Translated, it gives CASSQDSPEISYNSPLHF.

About this clone: Distinct nucleotide sequences in the sample also encode this CDR3. The chain links TRBV19 to TRBJ1-1; D gene uncertain. Trimming removed 3 bases at V and 3 bases at J, with 8 bases between. Germline V gene sequence: CDR1 LNHDA, CDR2 SQIVND (reference sequence). The CDR3 has 13 amino acids. The CDR3 DNA reads as TGTGCCAGTAGTATCTATAGGGACACTGAAGCTTTCTTT. It codes for CASSIYRDTEAFF.

The chain carries TRBV29-1 and TRBJ2-7; 7 bases agree with TRBD1. V was pared by 7 bases and J by 5 bases, with 11 bases of the junction left unmatched. The CDR3 covers 13 residues. The germline V gene has CDR1 SQVTM and CDR2 ANQGSEA. This chain's CDR3 is CSGEDRVKNEQYF. The DNA of the CDR3 is TGCAGCGGCGAAGACAGGGTGAAGAACGAGCAGTACTTC.